The subject of this entry is one TCR beta chain. This CDR3 is 15 amino acids long. V shed 5 bases and J shed 0 bases, with 11 bases lying between them. CDR1 and CDR2 from the germline V gene are KGHDR and SFDVKD. Using immunoSEQ multiplex PCR, the repertoire was profiled, and TCRdb retains in-frame clones only, with some absent. This table has hundreds of thousands of clones, 89% appearing once. The record originates from a study of blood T cell repertoires in COVID-19. The V call is TRBV24-1, the J call TRBJ2-3; TRBD1 might be the D (7 bases). This TCR was recovered from a man aged 55 to 70 who had recovered from COVID-19. Material: PBMCs or T cells enriched from blood (not recorded which). CDR3 amino acids: CATSGGTASTDTQYF. The CDR3 bases are TGTGCCACCAGTGGCGGGACAGCTAGCACAGATACGCAGTATTTT.